These 25 T cell receptor beta chains were all obtained from the same sample, sequenced in a study of cytomegalovirus exposure and HLA in healthy donors. The PCR employed 60 Vbeta primers together with 13 Jbeta primers. Libraries were prepared by immunoSEQ multiplex PCR; TCRdb keeps only in-frame clonotypes and omits some of them. The sample shows some 100,000 clones, about 68% of them seen only once. Sequenced material: PBMCs. Source of these receptors: a male donor in good health and CMV-seropositive.

The chain couples TRBV9 to TRBJ2-1; 10 bases map to TRBD1. After removal of 1 base from V and 5 bases from J, the junction contained 3 bases not matched to a gene. Per germline, CDR1 SGDLS and CDR2 YYNGEE. The CDR3 spans 15 residues. The CDR3 region is CASSVRTGGNNEQFF. The CDR3, as DNA: TGTGCCAGCAGCGTACGGACAGGGGGGAACAATGAGCAGTTCTTC.

The chain employs TRBV7-9 and TRBJ1-4; D uncertain. CDR3 length: 16 amino acids. V lost 1 base and J lost 6, with 15 bases in between. The V gene's germline CDR1 is SEHNR and CDR2 FQNEAQ (reference sequence). The CDR3 sequence: CASSLGGGSPDEKLFF. Written as DNA, the CDR3 is TGTGCCAGCAGCTTAGGGGGAGGGTCCCCCGATGAAAAACTGTTTTTT.

The chain joins TRBV11-2 to TRBJ2-7; D perhaps matches TRBD2 (5 bases). The CDR3 has 12 residues. The V gene lost 2 bases and the J gene lost 6 bases, with 8 bases spanning the gap. The germline CDR1 and CDR2 sequences are SGHAT and FQNNGV. The chain's CDR3 is CASSLTRVEQYF. CDR3 nucleotides: TGTGCCAGCAGCTTAACGAGGGTCGAGCAGTACTTC.

The chain joins TRBV2 to TRBJ2-3, with D perhaps matching TRBD2 (6 bases). CDR1 and CDR2 (germline): SNHLY, FYNNEI. The CDR3 has 12 residues. Between the trimmed V and J ends, which lost 5 bases and 3 bases, there was a span of 6 bases. This chain's CDR3 is CASSLATDTQYF. As DNA, the CDR3 is TGTGCCAGCAGTCTAGCGACAGATACGCAGTATTTT.

The chain combines TRBV5-4 with TRBJ2-2; 8 positions agree with TRBD2. CDR1 and CDR2 (germline): SGHNT, YYREEE (reference sequence). The V segment lost 4 bases and the J segment 5 bases; nucleotides outside the gene matches: 7. This CDR3 has 15 amino acids. Written as DNA, the CDR3 is TGTGCCAGCAGCCGAGGGGGACTAGGGACCGGGGAGCTGTTTTTT. Translated, it gives CASSRGGLGTGELFF.

The rearrangement joins TRBV5-1 to TRBJ1-5; 11 bases map to TRBD1. The germline V gene encodes CDR1 SGHRS and CDR2 YFSETQ. This CDR3 region has 17 residues. V was pared by 0 bases and J by 6 bases, with 8 bases of the junction left unmatched. CDR3 nucleotides: TGCGCCAGCAGCTTGGCTCCCCGGGACAGGGGGTTTCAGCCCCAGCATTTT. Translation: CASSLAPRDRGFQPQHF.

The chain has TRBV5-4 and TRBJ2-1; 10 bases fit TRBD1. V lost 1 base, J lost 4 bases, and 2 bases stayed unmatched. This CDR3 has 15 residues. The germline gives CDR1 SGHNT, CDR2 YYREEE (reference sequence). CDR3 DNA sequence: TGTGCCAGCAGCTTGCGGGACAGGGGATACAATGAGCAGTTCTTC. Its translation is CASSLRDRGYNEQFF. Supplemented by reference TRBV5-4 and TRBJ2-1, the full variable domain reads ETGVTQSPTHLIKTRGQQVTLRCSSQSGHNTVSWYQQALGQGPQFIFQYYREEENGRGNFPPRFSGLQFPNYSSELNVNALELDDSALYLCASSLRDRGYNEQFFGPGTRLTVL.

This chain connects TRBV30 to TRBJ1-6; unclear D gene. Germline CDR1 reads GTSNPN; CDR2 reads SVGIG (reference sequence). This CDR3 region has 12 residues. Trimming cost V 2 bases and J 5 bases, with 4 bases left between them. The CDR3 coding sequence is TGTGCCTGGAGTACAGATAATTCACCCCTCCACTTT. Encoded protein: CAWSTDNSPLHF.

The V gene is TRBV5-8, the J gene TRBJ1-1; 10 bases are a match to TRBD1. This CDR3 has 15 amino acids. The trim removed 2 bases at V and 8 bases at J, leaving 9 bases unmatched. Per germline, CDR1 SGHTS and CDR2 YDEGEE. CDR3 loop: CASSFSGTGVREAFF. The CDR3 DNA is TGTGCCAGCAGCTTTTCCGGGACAGGGGTCCGAGAAGCTTTCTTT.

This clone is a singleton in its sample. The chain is built from TRBV19 and TRBJ1-1; D is uncertain. Trimming left V 3 bases short and J 4 bases short, with 12 bases between. Germline V gene data show CDR1 as LNHDA and CDR2 as SQIVND (reference sequence). The CDR3 covers 14 residues. CDR3 residues: CASSISGLPTEAFF. In DNA, the CDR3 is TGTGCCAGTAGTATTTCAGGCCTACCCACTGAAGCTTTCTTT.

This clone occurred a few times. The chain employs TRBV7-8 and TRBJ2-1; D remains ambiguous. Germline CDR1 is SGHVS and CDR2 is FQNEAQ. Between the trimmed V and J ends, which lost 2 bases and 6 bases, there was a span of 2 bases. The CDR3 runs to 11 residues. CDR3 in amino acids: CASSLLNEQFF. As DNA, the CDR3 is TGTGCCAGCAGCTTACTCAATGAGCAGTTCTTC.

The gene calls are TRBV27 and TRBJ2-1; D might be TRBD2 (6 bases). CDR1 and CDR2 (germline): MNHEY, SMNVEV (reference sequence). Trimming removed 2 bases at V and 0 bases at J, with 8 bases between. This CDR3 contains 15 residues. The CDR3 is CASSLATSSYNEQFF. CDR3 in DNA: TGTGCCAGCAGTTTAGCGACTAGCTCCTACAATGAGCAGTTCTTC.

The chain recombines TRBV2 with TRBJ1-5, with 7 bases that match TRBD1. The V gene's germline CDR1 is SNHLY and CDR2 FYNNEI. Germline trimming cut 6 bases from V and 3 bases from J; bases unmatched to any gene: 5. This CDR3 is 14 amino acids long. CDR3 DNA sequence: TGTGCCAGCAGCGTACAGGGGCCCAATCAGCCCCAGCATTTT. This sequence encodes CASSVQGPNQPQHF.

A single count supports this clone. The chain combines TRBV6-5 with TRBJ2-5; TRBD2 matches 9 bases. There are 15 residues in the CDR3. V was pared by 6 bases and J by 1 base, with 6 bases of the junction left unmatched. Germline loops: CDR1 MNHEY, CDR2 SVGAGI. The CDR3 region is CASSFSGGPQETQYF. DNA for the CDR3: TGTGCCAGCAGCTTTAGCGGGGGACCCCAAGAGACCCAGTACTTC.

Worth noting for this clone: The limits of the CDR3 on the DNA are not certain, so only TCRdb's listed CDR3 is given. This CDR3 reads CASSLVQFFGEQYF. The chain links TRBV7-2 to TRBJ2-7; TRBD2, the table's D call, lacks a check against the DNA. The CDR3 length is 14 residues, termini included. Germline loops: CDR1 SGHTA, CDR2 FQGNSA.

The chain joins TRBV7-8 to TRBJ2-7; D is perhaps TRBD1 (6 bases). The V end was cut by 7 bases, the J end by 3 bases, with 13 bases between. Germline-derived CDR1 and CDR2 are SGHVS and FQNEAQ. There are 13 residues in the CDR3. CDR3 sequence reads: CASMDRTYYEQYF. In DNA, the CDR3 is TGTGCCAGCATGGACAGAACCTACTACGAGCAGTACTTC.

This clone was detected only a few times. The chain couples TRBV7-2 to TRBJ2-3; weak D call: TRBD2 (6 bases). V lost 9 bases to trimming and J lost 5 bases, with 18 bases between them. Germline V gives CDR1 SGHTA, CDR2 FQGNSA. The CDR3 consists of 14 residues. The CDR3 DNA follows: TGTGCCAGTTTGGAGGGTGGAGTGGGAGATACGCAGTATTTT. Translating gives CASLEGGVGDTQYF.

The chain combines TRBV30 with TRBJ1-5, with TRBD1 as a possible D gene (5 bases). This CDR3 is built from 16 residues. The V end lost 0 bases, the J end lost 9 bases, and 21 bases lay between the germline ends. CDR1 is GTSNPN, CDR2 SVGIG, per germline (reference sequence). The CDR3 DNA follows: TGTGCCTGGAGTGTACCGGACCCCACGGCGGGGCCGCCCCAGCATTTT. It codes for CAWSVPDPTAGPPQHF.

The chain is built from TRBV7-9 and TRBJ2-5; 8 bases are shared with TRBD1. Germline CDR1 and CDR2: SEHNR and FQNEAQ (reference sequence). The CDR3 extends over 15 amino acids. Trimming took 1 base from V and 5 from J; bases not matched to a gene: 6. CDR3 sequence reads: CASSLGQGAVETQYF. For the CDR3, the DNA is TGTGCCAGCAGCTTAGGGCAGGGGGCAGTGGAGACCCAGTACTTC.

V is TRBV9 and J is TRBJ1-2; maybe TRBD1 (5 bases). Germline assignment: CDR1 SGDLS and CDR2 YYNGEE. The CDR3 runs 15 residues. Deletions cut 0 bases from V and 6 bases from J, with 15 bases between. CDR3: CASSVGPRAGDGYTF. Here the CDR3 DNA reads TGTGCCAGCAGCGTAGGGCCCAGGGCTGGTGATGGCTACACCTTC.

This clone is classed as hyperexpanded. The V and J genes are TRBV6-1 and TRBJ2-1, with D uncertain. The CDR3 has 12 amino acids. The germline V gene has CDR1 MNHNS and CDR2 SASEGT. V was trimmed by 5 bases and J by 6 bases, leaving 8 bases between them. The CDR3: CASSWASNEQFF. The CDR3 DNA sequence: TGTGCCAGCAGTTGGGCCTCCAATGAGCAGTTCTTC.

V gene TRBV6-6 combines with J gene TRBJ2-3; D perhaps matches TRBD1 (5 bases). This CDR3 has 13 amino acids. In germline, CDR1 is MNHNY, CDR2 SVGAGI (reference sequence). Trimming pared 6 bases from V and 0 bases from J, leaving 7 bases between. In nucleotides, the CDR3 is TGTGCCAGCAGACAGGTTAGCACAGATACGCAGTATTTT. Translating gives CASRQVSTDTQYF.

The chain uses TRBV30 and TRBJ2-1; 9 nucleotides match TRBD1. Per germline, CDR1 GTSNPN and CDR2 SVGIG (reference sequence). The CDR3 contains 14 residues. J was trimmed by 6 bases and V by 5 bases; bases with no gene match: 8. The CDR3 sequence: CAWGDGTGTNEQFF. Here the CDR3 DNA reads TGTGCCTGGGGCGACGGGACAGGGACCAATGAGCAGTTCTTC.

The chain combines TRBV7-8 with TRBJ2-7, with D tentatively TRBD2 (5 bases). V lost 5 bases to trimming and J lost 5 bases, with 16 bases between them. Per the germline V gene, CDR1 is SGHVS and CDR2 is FQNEAQ. The CDR3 covers 14 residues. The CDR3 spells CASSVRDIVHEQYF. The CDR3 DNA follows: TGTGCCAGCAGCGTCCGGGATATCGTCCACGAGCAGTACTTC.

Remarks on this clone: Other DNA variants within this sample encode the same CDR3. The chain combines TRBV7-2 with TRBJ1-4; 8 bases map to TRBD1. Germline V gives CDR1 SGHTA, CDR2 FQGNSA. This CDR3 is 14 amino acids long. Germline trimming cut 3 bases from V and 4 bases from J; bases unmatched to any gene: 1. The CDR3 loop reads CASSLDRVNEKLFF. The DNA of the CDR3 is TGTGCCAGCAGCTTGGACAGGGTTAATGAAAAACTGTTTTTT.